This T cell receptor beta chain is drawn from a study of beta chain features in type 1 diabetes. Stem cell-like memory, regulatory, central memory and naive CD4+ cells were sorted via CD45RO/CCR7/CD25/CD127/CD95/CD27. Post-sort purity exceeded 95% for all sorted populations. The study reverse transcribed the entire isolated RNA, so it sequenced expressed TCRB transcripts. The repertoire was sequenced with immunoSEQ multiplex PCR; TCRdb's copy has only in-frame clones and lacks some. The data show 15,000 to 19,000 clones, around two fifths seen once. V was pared by 0 bases and J by 9 bases, with 3 bases of the junction left unmatched. CDR1 is MNHNY, CDR2 SVGAGI, per germline (reference sequence). The CDR3 covers 13 residues.

This receptor was identified in a woman in her forties in good health. Input material: stem cell memory CD4+ T cells from blood. This chain joins TRBV6-6 and TRBJ1-1; 8 positions agree with TRBD1. The CDR3 loop is CASSYSTGVKAFF. CDR3 nucleotides: TGTGCCAGCAGTTACTCGACAGGGGTTAAAGCTTTCTTT.